These T cell receptor beta chains were read from a single sample in a study of regulatory T cells in long-lasting Graves disease. From the multiplex PCR reads, TCRdb called clonotypes with MiXCR, one entry per CDR3 protein. The table includes 250,000 or so distinct CDR3 sequences, approximately 20% detected once. These data also featured in a second study, about T cells in Graves' hyperthyroidism and ophthalmopathy.

The material sequenced was peripheral blood mononuclear cells (PBMCs), taken at new diagnosis, from a patient treated with antithyroid drugs. The receptors here all came from a woman in her twenties or thirties with Graves disease. Each CDR3 is given with its conserved first and last residue. The D gene is left open where the match is weak. Expanded clones are given a class, and other clones once, few, many or no size at all.

TRBV14	TRBD1	TRBJ1-2	many	TGTGCCAGCAGCCAAGGGACAGGGGGATATGGCTACACCTTC	CASSQGTGGYGYTF
TRBV20-1	-	TRBJ1-4	many	TGCAGTGCTAGAGCCCCACAGGTGGAGGACTGGGAAAAACTGTTTTTT	CSARAPQVEDWEKLFF
TRBV12-5	-	TRBJ1-1	many	TGTGCTAGTGGTTTAGCCCACACTGAAGCTTTCTTT	CASGLAHTEAFF
TRBV6-2/TRBV6-3	-	TRBJ1-1	many	TGTGCCAGCAGTTACTCGAAAGGGAGTGAAGCTTTCTTT	CASSYSKGSEAFF
TRBV29-1	-	TRBJ2-7	many	TGCAGCGTGGATTCCAATTACGAGCAGTACTTC	CSVDSNYEQYF
TRBV2	-	TRBJ2-5	many	TGTGCCAGCAGGGGCCGACTAGGGTCACAAGAGACCCAGTACTTC	CASRGRLGSQETQYF
TRBV12-3/TRBV12-4	TRBD1	TRBJ2-2	-	TGTGCCAGCAGTTTAGCGCGTAGGGGAGGACAGGGTTTGACCGGGGAGCTGTTTTTT	CASSLARRGGQGLTGELFF
TRBV27	-	TRBJ1-1	many	TGTGCCAGCAGTTTTAGGGACCCGGGGACCACTGAAGCTTTCTTT	CASSFRDPGTTEAFF
TRBV18	-	TRBJ2-7	-	TGTGCCAGCTCACCACGGAACGAGCAGTACTTC	CASSPRNEQYF
TRBV9	-	TRBJ2-2	many	TGTGCCAGCAGCCCTAACAGGGCCGGGGAGCTGTTTTTT	CASSPNRAGELFF
TRBV6-1	TRBD1	TRBJ1-2	many	TGTGCCAGCAGTAAGACAGGGGAAGGCTACACCTTC	CASSKTGEGYTF
TRBV7-9	-	TRBJ1-2	many	TGTGCCAGCAGCACCCCCGGGACTTCCTATGGCTACACCTTC	CASSTPGTSYGYTF
TRBV5-1	-	TRBJ2-5	many	TGCGCCAGCAGCCCTCTTCGAATAACAGAGACCCAGTACTTC	CASSPLRITETQYF
TRBV18	TRBD2	TRBJ2-3	many	TGTGCCAGCTCACCCAGCGGGGGGGACACAGATACGCAGTATTTT	CASSPSGGDTDTQYF
TRBV7-2	-	TRBJ2-5	many	TGTGCCAGCAGCCCCCTGTTGGGGTTCGGCATTAGGGAGACCCAGTACTTC	CASSPLLGFGIRETQYF
TRBV28	TRBD2	TRBJ2-1	-	TGTGCCAGCAGTCCTGGGACTAGCGGGAGGGCCCAGTTCTCCAATGAGCAGTTCTTC	CASSPGTSGRAQFSNEQFF
TRBV18	-	TRBJ2-7	-	TGTGCCAGCTCATCACCGGAGTTTGGGTACGAGCAGTACTTC	CASSSPEFGYEQYF